This passage covers 4 T cell receptor beta chains from one sample sequenced in a study of cytomegalovirus exposure and HLA in healthy donors. A multiplex PCR was run with 60 Vbeta primers and 13 Jbeta primers. Only in-frame clones appear in the TCRdb table, and some are missing; sequencing was by immunoSEQ multiplex PCR. The sample has over 120,000 clones; roughly 79% are singletons. The sequenced material came from PBMCs. These receptors were obtained from a woman aged 55-70 years in good health and CMV-seropositive.

This chain joins TRBV28 and TRBJ2-7, with D possibly being TRBD2 (6 bases). V was pared by 2 bases and J by 2 bases, with 10 bases between. The CDR3 sequence is 14 residues long. Germline V gives CDR1 MDHEN, CDR2 SYDVKM. The CDR3 protein is CASSLGGDPYEQYF. CDR3 DNA: TGTGCCAGCAGTTTAGGCGGGGACCCCTACGAGCAGTACTTC.

The chain uses TRBV19 and TRBJ2-7, with D possibly matching TRBD1 (5 bases). Germline values: CDR1 LNHDA, CDR2 SQIVND (reference sequence). The CDR3 has 14 residues. Trimming pared 4 bases from V and 3 bases from J, leaving 13 bases between. The CDR3 coding sequence is TGTGCCAGTAGTACTCTTGACAGAGACTACGAGCAGTACTTC. It translates to CASSTLDRDYEQYF.

This clone was seen once. This chain connects TRBV29-1 to TRBJ2-7, with D possibly being TRBD1 (6 bases). The V end lost 4 bases, the J end lost 6 bases, and 19 bases lay between the germline ends. The CDR3 has 14 amino acids. Germline CDR1 SQVTM, CDR2 ANQGSEA. CDR3 coding DNA: TGCAGCGTTGGGAGCCTGGTGCTGGGGGCCGAGCAGTACTTC. Its protein is CSVGSLVLGAEQYF.

This chain links TRBV28 with TRBJ2-3, with 7 positions matching TRBD2. Trimming at V came to 5 bases and at J to 0 bases, leaving 8 bases not matched to a gene. Germline-derived CDR1 and CDR2 are MDHEN and SYDVKM. The CDR3 is made up of 16 amino acids. CDR3 sequence reads: CASSAPGLPSTDTQYF. The DNA of the CDR3 is TGTGCCAGCAGTGCCCCGGGACTACCCAGCACAGATACGCAGTATTTT.